One sample yielded the 3 T cell receptor beta chains listed below, sequenced in a study of lymphopenia after photon versus proton radiotherapy. Only in-frame clones appear in the TCRdb table, and some are missing; sequencing was by immunoSEQ multiplex PCR. In the table there are about 40,000 clones, around 85% of which are singletons. The sample in question was peripheral blood, obtained from a patient treated with photon-based radiotherapy. The receptors originated from a man aged 45-65 years with gastric cancer.

This clone was observed a handful of times. The DNA for the CDR3 is TGTGCCAGCAGCCTAGAGGGACAGGCGCAGCCCCAGCATTTT. It translates to CASSLEGQAQPQHF. This rearrangement joins TRBV7-9 to TRBJ1-5; TRBD1 agrees at 8 bases. The germline gives CDR1 SEHNR, CDR2 FQNEAQ (reference sequence). Trimming cost V 5 bases and J 7 bases; bases outside gene matches: 7. This CDR3 is built from 14 residues.

The J gene is TRBJ1-5, the V gene TRBV27; D unclear. V lost 2 bases and J lost 4, with 9 bases in between. Per germline, CDR1 MNHEY and CDR2 SMNVEV (reference sequence). This CDR3 is built from 14 residues. In DNA form, the CDR3 reads TGTGCCAGCAGTTTAGGGCCCTCTAATCAGCCCCAGCATTTT. It encodes CASSLGPSNQPQHF.

The V gene is TRBV7-2, the J gene TRBJ2-7, with TRBD2 matching 7 bases. This CDR3 is 15 amino acids long. Germline CDR1 SGHTA, CDR2 FQGNSA. Trimming at V came to 2 bases and at J to 2 bases, leaving 6 bases not matched to a gene. The CDR3 sequence: CASSLRWGGTYEQYF. CDR3 DNA: TGTGCCAGCAGCTTACGGTGGGGGGGGACCTACGAGCAGTACTTC.